Sequencing of this TCR beta chain was carried out in a study of blood T cell repertoires in COVID-19. Participant ages covered about 18 to 89 years across about two dozen US areas. The table came from immunoSEQ multiplex PCR; TCRdb's copy has only in-frame clones and leaves some out. The data show approximately 120,000 clones, with 80% to 85% seen just once and 15% to 20% held by the top ten. This CDR3 is 16 amino acids long. The V and J ends lost 4 bases and 4 bases respectively, with 19 bases between them. Per germline, CDR1 MNHEY and CDR2 SVGAGI. The sample taken for sequencing was PBMCs or T cells enriched from blood (not recorded which). The TCR sequence derives from a man aged 30-40 years who had recovered from COVID-19. V gene TRBV6-5 combines with J gene TRBJ1-2; tentative D call: TRBD1 (6 bases). CDR3 loop: CASSSLSDRRFYGYTF. The CDR3 DNA is TGTGCCAGCAGTTCGCTTAGTGACAGGCGATTCTATGGCTACACCTTC.